Sequencing of this TCR beta chain was carried out in a study of T cell changes during pregnancy in multiple sclerosis. The CDR3 totals 14 residues. Germline values: CDR1 MNHNY, CDR2 SVGAGI (reference sequence). V gave up 6 bases and J gave up 2 bases; unmatched junction bases: 4. Using immunoSEQ multiplex PCR, the repertoire was profiled, and TCRdb retains in-frame clones only, with some absent. The sample yields about 98,000 clones, 90% to 95% seen once. This chain links TRBV6-6 with TRBJ2-5; TRBD1 matches at 9 bases. The material sequenced was peripheral blood, taken after pregnancy. This clonotype was obtained from a female donor in good health, enrolled as a control in a pregnancy study. CDR3 nucleotides: TGTGCCAGCAGCCCCGGGACAGGGCAAGAGACCCAGTACTTC. Its translation: CASSPGTGQETQYF.